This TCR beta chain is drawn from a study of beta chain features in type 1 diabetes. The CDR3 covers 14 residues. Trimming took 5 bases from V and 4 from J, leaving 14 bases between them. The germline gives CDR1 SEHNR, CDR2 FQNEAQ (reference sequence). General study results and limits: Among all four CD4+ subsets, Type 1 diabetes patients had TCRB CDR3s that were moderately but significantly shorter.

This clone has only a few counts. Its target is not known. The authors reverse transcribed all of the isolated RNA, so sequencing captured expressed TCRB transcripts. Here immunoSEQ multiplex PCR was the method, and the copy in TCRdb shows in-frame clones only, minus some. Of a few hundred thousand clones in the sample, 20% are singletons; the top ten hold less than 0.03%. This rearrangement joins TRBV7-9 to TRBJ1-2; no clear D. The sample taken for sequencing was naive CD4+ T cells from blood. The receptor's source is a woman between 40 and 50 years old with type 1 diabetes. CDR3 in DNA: TGTGCCAGCAGCCCCGACGGACTGATCTATGGCTACACCTTC. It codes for CASSPDGLIYGYTF.